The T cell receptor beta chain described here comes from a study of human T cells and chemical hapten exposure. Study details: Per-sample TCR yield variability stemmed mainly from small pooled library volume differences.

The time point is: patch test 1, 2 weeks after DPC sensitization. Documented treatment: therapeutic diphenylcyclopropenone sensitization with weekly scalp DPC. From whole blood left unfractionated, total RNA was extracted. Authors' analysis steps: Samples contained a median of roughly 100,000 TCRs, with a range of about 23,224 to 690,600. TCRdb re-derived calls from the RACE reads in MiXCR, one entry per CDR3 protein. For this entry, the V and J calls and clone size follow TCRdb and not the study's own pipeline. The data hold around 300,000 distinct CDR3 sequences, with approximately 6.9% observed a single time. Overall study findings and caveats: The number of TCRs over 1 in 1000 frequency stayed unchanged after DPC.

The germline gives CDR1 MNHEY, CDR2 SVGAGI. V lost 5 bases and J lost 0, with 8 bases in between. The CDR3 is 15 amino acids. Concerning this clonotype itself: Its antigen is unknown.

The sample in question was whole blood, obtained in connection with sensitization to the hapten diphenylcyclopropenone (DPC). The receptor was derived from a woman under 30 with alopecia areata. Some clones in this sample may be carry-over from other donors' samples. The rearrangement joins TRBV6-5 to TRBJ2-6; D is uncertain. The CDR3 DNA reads TGTGCCAGCAGTCGCACAGCCTCTGGGGCCAACGTCCTGACTTTC. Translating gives CASSRTASGANVLTF.